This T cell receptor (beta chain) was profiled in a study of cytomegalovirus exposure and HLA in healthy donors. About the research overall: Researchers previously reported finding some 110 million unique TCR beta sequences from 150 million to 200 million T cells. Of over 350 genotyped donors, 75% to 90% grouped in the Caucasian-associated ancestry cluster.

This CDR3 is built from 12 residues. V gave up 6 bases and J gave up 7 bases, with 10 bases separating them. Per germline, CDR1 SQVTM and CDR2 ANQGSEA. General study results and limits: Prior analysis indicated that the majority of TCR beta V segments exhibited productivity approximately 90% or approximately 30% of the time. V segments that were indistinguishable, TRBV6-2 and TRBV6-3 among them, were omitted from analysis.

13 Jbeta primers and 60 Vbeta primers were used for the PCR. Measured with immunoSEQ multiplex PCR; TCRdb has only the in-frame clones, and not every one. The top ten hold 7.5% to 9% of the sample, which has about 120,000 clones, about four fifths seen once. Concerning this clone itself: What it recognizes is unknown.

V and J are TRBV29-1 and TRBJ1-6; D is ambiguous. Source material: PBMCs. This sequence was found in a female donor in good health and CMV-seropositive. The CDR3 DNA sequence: TGCAGCGTCGGAGGCCCCAATTCACCCCTCCACTTT. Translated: CSVGGPNSPLHF.